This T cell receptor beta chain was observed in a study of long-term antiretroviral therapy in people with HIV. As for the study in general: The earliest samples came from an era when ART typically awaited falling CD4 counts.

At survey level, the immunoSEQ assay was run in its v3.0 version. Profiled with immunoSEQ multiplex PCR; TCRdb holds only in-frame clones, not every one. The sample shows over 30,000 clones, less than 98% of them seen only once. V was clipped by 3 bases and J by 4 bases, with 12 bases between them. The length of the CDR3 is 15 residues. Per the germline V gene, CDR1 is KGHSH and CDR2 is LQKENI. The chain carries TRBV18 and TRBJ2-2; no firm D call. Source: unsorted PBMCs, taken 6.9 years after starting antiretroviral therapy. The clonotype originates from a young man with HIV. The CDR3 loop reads CASSPYTQATGELFF. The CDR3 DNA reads TGTGCCAGCTCACCCTATACCCAAGCCACCGGGGAGCTGTTTTTT.